These T cell receptor beta chains were read from a single sample in a study of control samples from healthy donors and cancer patients. The protocol was immunoSEQ multiplex PCR, while the TCRdb copy is restricted to in-frame clones and leaves out a portion. The sample holds about 150,000 clones; more than 90% are singletons and the top ten take 3.2%. The material sequenced was blood. The receptors shown here come from a man in his thirties or forties in good health. CDR3s include the opening cysteine and the closing phenylalanine or tryptophan. Each record gives: D gene, V gene, CDR3 protein. The D gene is left open where the match is weak.

d_gene: NA; v_gene: TRBV19; CDR3aa: CASTPRAGGTEAFF
d_gene: TRBD1; v_gene: TRBV2; CDR3aa: CASRPSGTGGFSPLHF
d_gene: TRBD1; v_gene: TRBV27; CDR3aa: CASSPGQGAGEKLFF
d_gene: TRBD1; v_gene: TRBV18; CDR3aa: CASSPVRSAGGNEAFF
d_gene: NA; v_gene: TRBV29-1; CDR3aa: CSVEDPRAGLTQHF
d_gene: NA; v_gene: TRBV10-2; CDR3aa: CASSERGKDTQYF
d_gene: NA; v_gene: TRBV5-4; CDR3aa: CASSLDPNTEAFF
d_gene: NA; v_gene: TRBV19; CDR3aa: CASKGYGYTF
d_gene: NA; v_gene: TRBV29-1; CDR3aa: CSVEEGWGAFF
d_gene: TRBD2; v_gene: TRBV7-9; CDR3aa: CASSLELAGGIHEQYF
d_gene: NA; v_gene: TRBV14; CDR3aa: CASSLQGRGRTEAFF
d_gene: TRBD2; v_gene: TRBV6-6; CDR3aa: CASSYVRGGMVDTQYF
d_gene: NA; v_gene: TRBV29-1; CDR3aa: CSVETRDNYEQYF
d_gene: NA; v_gene: TRBV9; CDR3aa: CASSQIQGSSNEQFF
d_gene: NA; v_gene: TRBV24-1; CDR3aa: CATSDAGTATYNEQFF
d_gene: NA; v_gene: TRBV6-2/TRBV6-3; CDR3aa: CASSLNRWELFF
d_gene: NA; v_gene: TRBV10-3; CDR3aa: CAIKEGPNTDTQYF
d_gene: NA; v_gene: TRBV9; CDR3aa: CASSPRGAREQYF
d_gene: NA; v_gene: TRBV5-4; CDR3aa: CASSLNRDYEQYF
d_gene: NA; v_gene: TRBV5-1; CDR3aa: CASSLARQNTEAFF
d_gene: TRBD2; v_gene: TRBV11-2; CDR3aa: CASSGASGPYNEQFF
d_gene: TRBD1; v_gene: TRBV7-9; CDR3aa: CASSPYRGMVFGKLFF
d_gene: TRBD1; v_gene: TRBV7-9; CDR3aa: CASSWYRDSQETQYF
d_gene: NA; v_gene: TRBV4-1; CDR3aa: CASSQDPGAVSYEQYF
d_gene: NA; v_gene: TRBV29-1; CDR3aa: CSVLKAGPTNEKLFF
d_gene: NA; v_gene: TRBV5-1; CDR3aa: CASSLAGSGGFTNYGYTF
d_gene: NA; v_gene: TRBV7-6; CDR3aa: CASSLGIRKNTDTQYF
d_gene: NA; v_gene: TRBV7-6; CDR3aa: CASSLVQVTGELFF
d_gene: NA; v_gene: TRBV19; CDR3aa: CASSIGQNNEQFF
d_gene: NA; v_gene: TRBV5-4; CDR3aa: CASSPAAELYNEQFF
d_gene: TRBD1; v_gene: TRBV19; CDR3aa: CASSISGTGISTEAFF
d_gene: NA; v_gene: TRBV2; CDR3aa: CASSDGRREQQNMNTEAFF
d_gene: TRBD1; v_gene: TRBV6-4; CDR3aa: CASSDVQGADTGELFF
d_gene: NA; v_gene: TRBV18; CDR3aa: CASSAEQMTNEKLFF
d_gene: NA; v_gene: TRBV6-5; CDR3aa: CASSYSRGNYGYTF
d_gene: NA; v_gene: TRBV5-3; CDR3aa: CARSNRVYEQYF
d_gene: TRBD1; v_gene: TRBV11-2; CDR3aa: CASSFQRGLGSRSPLHF
d_gene: NA; v_gene: TRBV11-1; CDR3aa: CASSFWGFQNTGELFF
d_gene: TRBD2; v_gene: TRBV4-2; CDR3aa: CASSRLAGPTYEQYF
d_gene: NA; v_gene: TRBV19; CDR3aa: CASSIGEGNYGYTF
d_gene: TRBD1; v_gene: TRBV27; CDR3aa: CASSPVPFGTEFTDTQYF
d_gene: NA; v_gene: TRBV12-3/TRBV12-4; CDR3aa: CASSLAGVEKLFF
d_gene: NA; v_gene: TRBV7-2; CDR3aa: CASSLIDYGYTF
d_gene: NA; v_gene: TRBV7-2; CDR3aa: CASSFSYNEQFF
d_gene: NA; v_gene: TRBV10-3; CDR3aa: CATRDRDFGNEQFF
d_gene: TRBD1; v_gene: TRBV5-4; CDR3aa: CASSWLGQGNIQYF
d_gene: NA; v_gene: TRBV24-1; CDR3aa: CATSDSDTSSYNEQFF
d_gene: TRBD1; v_gene: TRBV24-1; CDR3aa: CATSDSPGQGASYEQYF
d_gene: TRBD1; v_gene: TRBV5-1; CDR3aa: CASGTGTGNTGELFF
d_gene: NA; v_gene: TRBV11-2; CDR3aa: CASSLVLTYEQYF
d_gene: TRBD1; v_gene: TRBV2; CDR3aa: CASRGSGTVSEKLFF
d_gene: NA; v_gene: TRBV28; CDR3aa: CASRSRQSYEQYF
d_gene: TRBD1; v_gene: TRBV2; CDR3aa: CASRDGQGFNEKLFF
d_gene: NA; v_gene: TRBV27; CDR3aa: CASSLLALAADTQYF
d_gene: NA; v_gene: TRBV19; CDR3aa: CASSIDRAFSGYTF
d_gene: NA; v_gene: TRBV2; CDR3aa: CASKGGSGGTFSYNEQFF
d_gene: NA; v_gene: TRBV10-1; CDR3aa: CASSAGGSYNEQFF
d_gene: NA; v_gene: TRBV7-2; CDR3aa: CASSLAPRTYEQYF